Shown below are 30 T cell receptor beta chains from a single sample sequenced in a study of T cells in Graves' hyperthyroidism and ophthalmopathy. Amplification of TCR beta CDR3 regions used RNA as the template. Researchers ran a first-round RT-PCR on the TCR CDR3 using the HTBI primer set. TCRdb redid the calling of the multiplex PCR reads with MiXCR, one entry per CDR3 protein. The sample records some 300,000 distinct CDR3 sequences, roughly an eighth being singletons. The sample consisted of blood. Receptor source: a woman between 40 and 50 years old with Graves' hyperthyroidism.

The CDR3 DNA is TGTGCCACCAGGGCAGCGGGAGGGCTTTACAATGAGCAGTTCTTC. Translation gives CATRAAGGLYNEQFF. The chain has TRBV24-1 and TRBJ2-1; 10 positions agree with TRBD2. V dropped 7 bases and J dropped 4; count of bases not matched to a gene: 6. Per germline, CDR1 KGHDR and CDR2 SFDVKD. This CDR3 has 15 amino acids.

This clonotype was recorded many times. This clone may be a read error of a much larger clone one base away. This chain connects TRBV28 to TRBJ2-7; perhaps TRBD2 as D (6 bases). The CDR3 totals 14 residues. Germline lookup yields CDR1 MDHEN and CDR2 SYDVKM. CDR3 region: CANSLGGKFYEQYF. The DNA for the CDR3 is TGTGCCAACAGTTTAGGCGGGAAATTCTACGAGCAGTACTTC.

The CDR3 is CASSSGLAAYEQYF. The CDR3 bases are TGTGCCAGCAGCTCGGGACTAGCGGCCTACGAGCAGTACTTC. The chain links TRBV7-9 to TRBJ2-7; 11 nucleotides line up with TRBD2. The V segment lost 4 bases and the J segment 2 bases; nucleotides outside the gene matches: 1. Germline assignment: CDR1 SEHNR and CDR2 FQNEAQ (reference sequence). There are 14 residues in the CDR3.

This clonotype was counted many times. This sequence joins TRBV2 and TRBJ1-2; perhaps TRBD1 as D (5 bases). Germline values: CDR1 SNHLY, CDR2 FYNNEI. Trimming cost V 3 bases and J 8 bases, with 13 bases left between them. The CDR3 extends over 13 amino acids. Written as DNA, the CDR3 is TGTGCCAGCAGTGAGGGGACCACCTTCGGCTACACCTTC. Protein sequence: CASSEGTTFGYTF.

The table lists this clonotype with many counts. The chain recombines TRBV28 with TRBJ2-1; tentative D call: TRBD1 (6 bases). Germline CDR1 reads MDHEN; CDR2 reads SYDVKM. CDR3 length: 13 amino acids. Trimming took off 5 bases at V and 5 bases at J, with 10 bases between the two ends. The CDR3 DNA sequence: TGTGCCAGCAGTACCTACAGGGACAATGAGCAGTTCTTC. This gives the protein CASSTYRDNEQFF.

The chain uses TRBV2 and TRBJ1-1; 9 bases are shared with TRBD1. The CDR3 has 15 amino acids. In germline, CDR1 is SNHLY, CDR2 FYNNEI. The trim removed 8 bases at V and 3 bases at J, leaving 10 bases unmatched. Here the CDR3 reads CASAAGTGRDTEAFF. The CDR3 bases are TGTGCCAGCGCGGCCGGGACAGGGAGGGACACTGAAGCTTTCTTT.

V is TRBV2 and J is TRBJ2-1; 10 nucleotides align to TRBD2. CDR3 size: 17 residues. CDR1 and CDR2 from the germline V gene are SNHLY and FYNNEI. J gave up 7 bases and V 0 bases, and 9 bases lay outside the gene matches. This CDR3 is CASSEARASGRRNEQFF. CDR3 bases: TGTGCCAGCAGTGAAGCCCGGGCTAGCGGGAGAAGGAATGAGCAGTTCTTC.

This clonotype was picked up many times. The chain uses TRBV28 and TRBJ2-2, with D uncertain. Germline V gene lookup returns CDR1 MDHEN and CDR2 SYDVKM. V was cut by 6 bases and J by 6 bases, with 11 bases left in between. There are 13 residues in the CDR3. Here the CDR3 DNA reads TGTGCCAGCAGGGACGGCACTCCCGGGGAGCTGTTTTTT. This encodes CASRDGTPGELFF. Based on the CDR3 plus reference TRBV28 and TRBJ2-2, the full variable domain is DVKVTQSSRYLVKRTGEKVFLECVQDMDHENMFWYRQDPGLGLRLIYFSYDVKMKEKGDIPEGYSVSREKKERFSLILESASTNQTSMYLCASRDGTPGELFFGEGSRLTVL.

This chain links TRBV3-1 with TRBJ2-1; TRBD2 matches 12 bases. V lost 0 bases to trimming and J lost 8 bases; unmatched junction nucleotides: 5. Germline V gives CDR1 LGHDT, CDR2 YNNKEL (reference sequence). This CDR3 region has 16 residues. In DNA, the CDR3 is TGTGCCAGCAGCCAAGATACGACTAGCGGGAGCTATGAGCAGTTCTTC. This gives the protein CASSQDTTSGSYEQFF.

This clonotype was picked up many times. This chain uses TRBV28 with TRBJ1-2; weak D call: TRBD1 (6 bases). This CDR3 spans 15 amino acids. Germline CDR1 and CDR2: MDHEN and SYDVKM. V was clipped by 1 base and J by 4 bases, with 13 bases between them. The CDR3 region has the DNA TGTGCCAGCAGTTTATCCAGGGGTGACGGCTATGGCTACACCTTC. Residues: CASSLSRGDGYGYTF.

This clonotype was seen many times. The rearrangement uses TRBV6-1 and TRBJ2-1, with D unclear. The CDR3 spans 17 residues. Germline V CDR1 and CDR2: MNHNS, SASEGT. V lost 3 bases, J lost 3 bases, and 18 bases lay in between. The CDR3 nucleotides read TGTGCCAGCAGTGACGCAACACGGCGGAGCTACTACAATGAGCAGTTCTTC. It is translated as CASSDATRRSYYNEQFF.

In this sample, this clonotype turned up many times. V usage is TRBV3-1 and J usage is TRBJ1-1; D might be TRBD1 (5 bases). Per germline, CDR1 LGHDT and CDR2 YNNKEL (reference sequence). The V and J ends lost 3 bases and 2 bases respectively, with 10 bases between them. This CDR3 is 14 amino acids long. The CDR3 sequence: CASSQSGLNTEAFF. DNA of the CDR3: TGTGCCAGCAGCCAGTCGGGACTCAACACTGAAGCTTTCTTT.

At least ten counts were recorded for this clonotype. This chain uses TRBV28 with TRBJ2-7; 7 nucleotides match TRBD1. Germline V gives CDR1 MDHEN, CDR2 SYDVKM. Trimming took 4 bases from V and 4 from J; bases not matched to a gene: 13. This CDR3 is built from 16 residues. CDR3 amino acids: CASSSEVTIQGYEQYF. CDR3 nucleotides: TGTGCCAGCAGTTCCGAAGTAACGATACAGGGGTACGAGCAGTACTTC.

This clonotype was counted between two and nine times. This chain uses TRBV9 with TRBJ2-5; D is possibly TRBD2 (6 bases). The V and J ends lost 0 bases and 5 bases respectively, with 14 bases between them. The CDR3 has 15 residues. Looked up from germline, CDR1 is SGDLS and CDR2 is YYNGEE. DNA for the CDR3: TGTGCCAGCAGCGTAGCAGCGGGCCCAGGGGAGACCCAGTACTTC. Translated: CASSVAAGPGETQYF.

This clonotype has a count of ten or more. The chain links TRBV5-1 to TRBJ1-6; no clear D. The V and J ends lost 0 bases and 9 bases respectively, with 4 bases between them. The CDR3 has 12 amino acids. Looked up from germline, CDR1 is SGHRS and CDR2 is YFSETQ. The CDR3 DNA reads TGCGCCAGCAGCTTGGGGAGTTCACCCCTCCACTTT. Translated, it gives CASSLGSSPLHF.

This clonotype was picked up many times. The chain joins TRBV6-1 to TRBJ1-4, with TRBD1 identical over 7 bases. This CDR3 contains 16 residues. The trim removed 5 bases at V and 0 bases at J, leaving 6 bases unmatched. Looked up from germline, CDR1 is MNHNS and CDR2 is SASEGT. The CDR3 region is CASSRGTAATNEKLFF. Written as DNA, the CDR3 is TGTGCCAGCAGTCGGGGGACAGCAGCAACTAATGAAAAACTGTTTTTT.

J is TRBJ2-1 and V is TRBV20-1; 9 bases are a match to TRBD2. This CDR3 spans 13 amino acids. J was trimmed by 4 bases and V by 6 bases; bases with no gene match: 4. CDR1 and CDR2 (germline): DFQATT, SNEGSKA (reference sequence). This CDR3 reads CSAGLATYNEQFF. Here the CDR3 DNA reads TGCAGTGCAGGACTAGCGACGTACAATGAGCAGTTCTTC.

This clonotype was seen at least ten times. The V and J genes are TRBV7-3 and TRBJ2-7, with D possibly matching TRBD1 (6 bases). V was trimmed by 5 bases and J by 3 bases, leaving 26 bases between them. Looked up from germline, CDR1 is SGHTA and CDR2 is FQGTGA. This CDR3 has 18 amino acids. CDR3 region: CASSPCTGFWLSGYEQYF. CDR3 coding DNA: TGTGCCAGCAGCCCATGCACAGGGTTTTGGTTATCGGGCTACGAGCAGTACTTC.

The chain links TRBV5-1 to TRBJ1-5; possible D gene TRBD1, 6 bases. The germline V gene has CDR1 SGHRS and CDR2 YFSETQ. The CDR3 runs 15 residues. V dropped 1 base and J dropped 4 bases, with 12 bases sitting between them. This chain's CDR3 is CASSLMGTPNQPQHF. CDR3 sequence (DNA): TGCGCCAGCAGCTTGATGGGGACACCGAATCAGCCCCAGCATTTT.

This clonotype was found many times. The chain carries TRBV2 and TRBJ1-6, with a weak D call TRBD1 (5 bases). The CDR3 runs to 13 residues. Germline values: CDR1 SNHLY, CDR2 FYNNEI. Trimming stripped 4 bases from V and 7 bases from J, with 8 bases between. The CDR3 is CASSAGRNSPLHF. In DNA form, the CDR3 reads TGTGCCAGCAGTGCGGGACGGAATTCACCCCTCCACTTT.

As for this clonotype: Its ends do not fully match the called genes, so a read error is possible. This chain joins TRBV7-6 and TRBJ2-3; D is uncertain. The germline CDR1 and CDR2 sequences are SGHVS and FNYEAQ. The CDR3 spans 13 residues. As DNA, the CDR3 is TGCGCCAGCAGCATAACAAGCACAGATACGCAGTATTTT. Encoded protein: CASSITSTDTQYF.

In this sample, this clonotype turned up many times. V is TRBV2 and J is TRBJ2-5; 14 bases fit TRBD2. The CDR3 is 16 residues long. V was pared by 6 bases and J by 3 bases, with 6 bases of the junction left unmatched. Per germline, CDR1 SNHLY and CDR2 FYNNEI. CDR3 protein: CASRERLAGGKETQYF. The CDR3 DNA reads as TGTGCCAGCAGGGAAAGACTAGCGGGAGGGAAAGAGACCCAGTACTTC.

The chain combines TRBV29-1 with TRBJ2-1; possible D gene TRBD1, 6 bases. Germline V gene data show CDR1 as SQVTM and CDR2 as ANQGSEA. V gave up 7 bases and J gave up 4 bases, with 11 bases separating them. This CDR3 is 12 amino acids long. The CDR3 loop reads CSAGEEYNEQFF. The CDR3 DNA reads TGCAGCGCAGGGGAAGAGTACAATGAGCAGTTCTTC.

At least ten counts were recorded for this clonotype. CDR3 residues: CAAGQGPNPNYGYTF. The CDR3 DNA sequence: TGTGCCGCCGGACAGGGGCCCAACCCTAACTATGGCTACACCTTC. The genes are TRBV2 and TRBJ1-2, with 9 bases that match TRBD1. The CDR3 runs to 15 residues. The ends lost 11 bases at V and 0 bases at J; junction bases unmatched: 10. Per germline, CDR1 SNHLY and CDR2 FYNNEI.

At least ten counts were recorded for this clonotype. The chain employs TRBV19 and TRBJ1-1; D is unclear. V gave up 9 bases and J gave up 0 bases, with 20 bases separating them. In germline, CDR1 is LNHDA, CDR2 SQIVND (reference sequence). CDR3 length equals 16 residues. CDR3 loop: CASVGGSHRVNTEAFF. CDR3 DNA sequence: TGTGCCAGCGTAGGAGGCTCACATAGGGTGAACACTGAAGCTTTCTTT.

On this clonotype itself: A much larger clonotype is one base distant, so this may be a read error. The chain has TRBV6-5 and TRBJ2-1; tentative D call: TRBD1 (5 bases). CDR1 and CDR2 (germline): MNHEY, SVGAGI. The CDR3 sequence is 17 residues long. V lost 2 bases and J 0 bases, leaving 14 bases between the germline ends. The CDR3 protein is CASSYIPTGFSYNEQFF. Here the CDR3 DNA reads TGTGCCAGCAGTTACATCCCCACAGGCTTCTCCTACAATGAGCAGTTCTTC.

The V gene is TRBV7-2, the J gene TRBJ2-5; tentative D call: TRBD1 (6 bases). V was clipped by 6 bases and J by 1 base, with 9 bases between them. The CDR3 spans 13 residues. CDR1 is SGHTA and CDR2 is FQGNSA in the germline V gene. The CDR3: CASSYRVQETQYF. The CDR3, as DNA: TGTGCCAGCAGTTACAGGGTCCAAGAGACCCAGTACTTC.

In its sample, this clonotype was seen many times. This chain links TRBV28 with TRBJ2-7, with no clear D. CDR1 is MDHEN and CDR2 is SYDVKM in the germline V gene. The CDR3 spans 12 residues. V gave up 8 bases and J gave up 7 bases, with 15 bases separating them. The CDR3 is CASGIQTWEQYF. The CDR3 DNA follows: TGTGCCAGCGGAATACAGACATGGGAGCAGTACTTC.

This clonotype showed up many times. The chain combines TRBV27 with TRBJ1-5; D possibly corresponds to TRBD1 (5 bases). This CDR3 contains 13 residues. CDR1 MNHEY and CDR2 SMNVEV come from the germline V gene (reference sequence). V shed 4 bases and J shed 8 bases, with 12 bases lying between them. CDR3 region: CASSSRWGEPQHF. The DNA of the CDR3 is TGTGCCAGCAGTTCCCGCTGGGGGGAGCCCCAGCATTTT.

This clonotype has at least ten counts. CDR3 nucleotide sequence: TGTGCCAGCAGCAACCAGGACTCTGGGGCCAACGTCCTGACTTTC. It translates to CASSNQDSGANVLTF. The V and J genes are TRBV28 and TRBJ2-6; no firm D call. CDR1 and CDR2 from the germline V gene are MDHEN and SYDVKM. The CDR3 contains 15 residues. V dropped 6 bases and J dropped 0 bases, with 9 bases sitting between them.